The text below deals with one T cell receptor (beta chain). Its antigen is still unknown. A universal primer site was created by template switching, with the cDNA bearing unique molecular identifiers. In TCRdb, the 5' RACE reads were re-called with MiXCR into one record per CDR3 protein. The sample lists around 370,000 distinct CDR3 sequences, around 9.7% occurring once. This sample is drawn from a study of identical twins. Study-wide findings and caveats: In monozygotic twins, models underestimated the sharing of out-of-frame TCR alpha. Beta out-of-frame sequences showed weaker excess twin sharing.

Germline CDR1 SGHTA, CDR2 FQGTGA. The V gene end was trimmed by 6 bases and the J gene end by 6 bases; junction bases not matched to a gene: 5. This CDR3 has 13 amino acids. Donors uniformly comprised healthy Caucasians. Source material: naive T cells sorted from blood. The TCR comes from a woman aged 45 to 65 in good health. The chain uses TRBV7-3 and TRBJ2-1; 7 nucleotides line up with TRBD1. CDR3 coding DNA: TGTGCCAGCAGACTGTACAGGGGCAATGAGCAGTTCTTC. The encoded protein is CASRLYRGNEQFF. Combining the CDR3 with reference TRBV7-3 and TRBJ2-1 gives the whole variable domain GAGVSQTPSNKVTEKGKYVELRCDPISGHTALYWYRQSLGQGPEFLIYFQGTGAADDSGLPNDRFFAVRPEGSVSTLKIQRTERGDSAVYLCASRLYRGNEQFFGPGTRLTVL.